These 24 T cell receptor beta chains share one sample of origin, sequenced in a study of response to subunit inactivated influenza vaccine. A single record per CDR3 protein comes from TCRdb applying MiXCR to the RT-PCR reads. This table has roughly 670,000 distinct CDR3 sequences, around 13% appearing once. The sample was PBMCs from blood, taken 14 to 15 days before vaccination. Every receptor here comes from a man between 50 and 59 years old who received an inactivated influenza vaccine.

This clonotype has a handful of counts. The rearrangement joins TRBV4-3 to TRBJ1-5; no definite D call. The V gene lost 0 bases and the J gene lost 5 bases, with 5 bases spanning the gap. The CDR3 extends over 13 amino acids. CDR1 and CDR2 (germline): LGHNA, YSLEER. DNA for the CDR3: TGCGCCAGCAGCCAAGAGGTATATCAGCCCCAGCATTTT. It translates to CASSQEVYQPQHF.

The chain combines TRBV29-1 with TRBJ2-6, with TRBD1 as a possible D gene (6 bases). The V end was cut by 0 bases, the J end by 1 base, with 19 bases between. The CDR3 runs to 19 residues. CDR1 and CDR2 from the germline V gene are SQVTM and ANQGSEA. CDR3 region: CSVEETGSFYPSGANVLTF. The CDR3 DNA reads TGCAGCGTTGAAGAGACAGGTTCCTTCTATCCGTCTGGGGCCAACGTCCTGACTTTC.

This chain links TRBV29-1 with TRBJ1-2; 9 bases fit TRBD1. The CDR3 is 13 amino acids. Germline CDR1 SQVTM, CDR2 ANQGSEA. V lost 6 bases and J lost 5; bases outside the gene matches: 7. In DNA, the CDR3 is TGCAGCGTGGGGACAGGGCTGCTGTATGGCTACACCTTC. This sequence encodes CSVGTGLLYGYTF.

This clonotype has ten or more counts. This chain joins TRBV13 and TRBJ2-7; the D is unclear. V was cut by 6 bases and J by 2 bases, with 11 bases left in between. Germline lookup yields CDR1 PRHDT and CDR2 FYEKMQ (reference sequence). CDR3 size: 13 residues. The CDR3 is CASSLGPAYEQYF. Written as DNA, the CDR3 is TGTGCCAGCAGTCTTGGGCCAGCCTACGAGCAGTACTTC.

This clonotype was recorded at least ten times. The chain uses TRBV12-3 or TRBV12-4 and TRBJ2-1; D call uncertain. V lost 6 bases and J 8 bases, leaving 11 bases between the germline ends. CDR3 length equals 12 residues. CDR3 bases: TGTGCCAGCAGATGGAGCACCCATGAGCAGTTCTTC. It is translated as CASRWSTHEQFF.

This clonotype was observed many times. The rearrangement uses TRBV7-2 and TRBJ1-1; D unclear. CDR3 length: 14 residues. Per the germline V gene, CDR1 is SGHTA and CDR2 is FQGNSA. Trimming took off 5 bases at V and 1 base at J, with 11 bases between the two ends. The CDR3 here is CASSPWAKNTEAFF. CDR3 sequence (DNA): TGTGCCAGCAGCCCCTGGGCGAAGAACACTGAAGCTTTCTTT.

The chain employs TRBV5-1 and TRBJ1-1, with 8 nucleotides matching TRBD1. The CDR3 is 15 residues long. Germline V gives CDR1 SGHRS, CDR2 YFSETQ. The trim removed 1 base at V and 2 bases at J, leaving 4 bases unmatched. CDR3 nucleotides: TGCGCCAGCAGCTTGCCCAGGGGGCAAAACACTGAAGCTTTCTTT. Encoded protein: CASSLPRGQNTEAFF.

This sequence joins TRBV7-8 and TRBJ2-2, with a weak D call TRBD2 (5 bases). The CDR3 loop spans 15 amino acids. Deletions cut 4 bases from V and 1 base from J, with 10 bases between. Germline loops: CDR1 SGHVS, CDR2 FQNEAQ. Here the CDR3 DNA reads TGTGCCAGCAGCTGGTATCGGGAGAACACCGGGGAGCTGTTTTTT. Protein sequence: CASSWYRENTGELFF.

The sample holds a few counts of this clonotype. The J gene is TRBJ1-3, the V gene TRBV12-3 or TRBV12-4; maybe TRBD1 (5 bases). Trimming removed 6 bases from V and 0 bases from J, with 12 bases in between. This CDR3 comprises 15 residues. In DNA form, the CDR3 reads TGTGCCAGCAGGCCGGGACGGAGCTCTGGAAACACCATATATTTT. It codes for CASRPGRSSGNTIYF.

This clonotype was counted only a few times. This chain uses TRBV14 with TRBJ2-2; D ambiguous. Germline V CDR1 and CDR2: SGHDN, FVKESK. This CDR3 has 16 amino acids. The V gene lost 1 base and the J gene lost 2 bases, with 11 bases spanning the gap. CDR3 region: CASSQAAATNTGELFF. The CDR3, as DNA: TGTGCCAGCAGCCAAGCTGCAGCGACAAACACCGGGGAGCTGTTTTTT.

This clonotype has a handful of counts. The V gene is TRBV4-3, the J gene TRBJ2-6; D unclear. The CDR3 extends over 15 amino acids. V gave up 1 base and J gave up 0 bases, with 4 bases separating them. The V gene's germline CDR1 is LGHNA and CDR2 YSLEER. The CDR3 region is CASSQVLSGANVLTF. The CDR3 DNA is TGCGCCAGCAGCCAAGTCCTCTCTGGGGCCAACGTCCTGACTTTC.

This chain joins TRBV7-9 and TRBJ1-2, with 8 bases lining up with TRBD1. Germline V gives CDR1 SEHNR, CDR2 FQNEAQ (reference sequence). The ends lost 1 base at V and 4 bases at J; junction bases unmatched: 8. The CDR3 spans 16 residues. The CDR3 sequence: CASSLDSWGQVYGYTF. DNA for the CDR3: TGTGCCAGCAGCTTAGATTCTTGGGGACAGGTCTATGGCTACACCTTC.

This clonotype was picked up many times. The chain carries TRBV10-3 and TRBJ2-1; D remains ambiguous. Germline V gene sequence: CDR1 ENHRY, CDR2 SYGVKD. The CDR3 runs 11 residues. With 10 bases removed from V and 7 bases from J, the gap between germline ends came to 11 bases. CDR3 in amino acids: CATLGVNEQFF. The DNA of the CDR3 is TGTGCCACCCTTGGGGTAAATGAGCAGTTCTTC.

This chain connects TRBV4-2 to TRBJ2-5, with D unclear. The V gene's germline CDR1 is LGHNA and CDR2 YNFKEQ. The CDR3 sequence is 13 residues long. Trimming shortened V by 6 bases and J by 4 bases, and 12 bases separated the two germline ends. The CDR3 DNA sequence: TGTGCCAGCAGACAGCCTCCGGCAGAGACCCAGTACTTC. Its protein product is CASRQPPAETQYF.

The CDR3 here is CASSLAGGFSQETQYF. The CDR3 DNA follows: TGTGCCAGCAGTTTAGCGGGGGGCTTTTCACAAGAGACCCAGTACTTC. The chain carries TRBV27 and TRBJ2-5, with 8 bases that match TRBD2. After removal of 2 bases from V and 2 bases from J, the junction contained 7 bases not matched to a gene. The CDR3 totals 16 residues. CDR1 and CDR2 from the germline V gene are MNHEY and SMNVEV (reference sequence).

This clonotype was counted ten times or more. The rearrangement joins TRBV7-2 to TRBJ2-7; no clear D gene. The CDR3 spans 13 residues. Trimming removed 7 bases from V and 3 bases from J, with 13 bases in between. Germline assignment: CDR1 SGHTA and CDR2 FQGNSA. CDR3 amino acids: CASTSREGYEQYF. Here the CDR3 DNA reads TGTGCCAGCACCTCGAGAGAAGGCTACGAGCAGTACTTC. Combining the CDR3 with reference TRBV7-2 and TRBJ2-7 gives the whole variable domain GAGVSQSPSNKVTEKGKDVELRCDPISGHTALYWYRQSLGQGLEFLIYFQGNSAPDKSGLPSDRFSAERTGGSVSTLTIQRTQQEDSAVYLCASTSREGYEQYFGPGTRLTVT.

The chain joins TRBV4-2 to TRBJ1-4; the match to TRBD1 covers 7 bases. CDR1 is LGHNA, CDR2 YNFKEQ, per germline. This CDR3 region has 17 residues. Trimming at V came to 2 bases and at J to 0 bases, leaving 6 bases not matched to a gene. CDR3 DNA sequence: TGTGCCAGCAGCCAATCCCCTGGGACAGCAACTAATGAAAAACTGTTTTTT. Its protein product is CASSQSPGTATNEKLFF.

This clonotype showed up many times. The chain couples TRBV20-1 to TRBJ1-1; D may be TRBD1 (6 bases). Looked up from germline, CDR1 is DFQATT and CDR2 is SNEGSKA (reference sequence). Trimming took off 0 bases at V and 1 base at J, with 6 bases between the two ends. The length of the CDR3 is 13 residues. This chain's CDR3 is CSARDRGNTEAFF. The DNA of the CDR3 is TGCAGTGCTAGAGACAGGGGGAACACTGAAGCTTTCTTT.

A few counts support this clonotype. The gene calls are TRBV7-2 and TRBJ2-3; a weak D match, TRBD1 (5 bases). Deletions cut 5 bases from V and 0 bases from J, with 9 bases between. The CDR3 has 14 amino acids. In germline, CDR1 is SGHTA, CDR2 FQGNSA. The CDR3 spells CASSTDISTDTQYF. The CDR3 DNA follows: TGTGCCAGCAGCACGGACATTAGCACAGATACGCAGTATTTT.

The J gene is TRBJ1-2, the V gene TRBV7-2; D not certain. V gave up 4 bases and J gave up 3 bases, with 15 bases separating them. The germline V gene encodes CDR1 SGHTA and CDR2 FQGNSA. The CDR3 consists of 15 residues. The CDR3 sequence: CASSSLGGGYYGYTF. In DNA, the CDR3 is TGTGCCAGCAGCTCCCTGGGAGGAGGATACTATGGCTACACCTTC.

This clonotype was seen more than once but under ten times. The chain employs TRBV7-2 and TRBJ2-2, with 7 bases that match TRBD2. Germline CDR1 is SGHTA and CDR2 is FQGNSA. The V gene end was trimmed by 5 bases and the J gene end by 3 bases; junction bases not matched to a gene: 9. This CDR3 has 16 amino acids. CDR3 coding DNA: TGTGCCAGCAGCGTAGGGGTGGGGGGGTACACCGGGGAGCTGTTTTTT. Translating gives CASSVGVGGYTGELFF.

This clonotype was counted between two and nine times. The chain combines TRBV2 with TRBJ1-5; 7 bases match TRBD1. The trim removed 6 bases at V and 0 bases at J, leaving 5 bases unmatched. Per germline, CDR1 SNHLY and CDR2 FYNNEI. This CDR3 region has 15 residues. CDR3 protein: CASRDRPYSNQPQHF. The CDR3 DNA reads as TGTGCCAGCAGGGACAGGCCATATAGCAATCAGCCCCAGCATTTT.

In this sample, this clonotype turned up once. The chain joins TRBV7-8 to TRBJ2-3, with D unclear. Per germline, CDR1 SGHVS and CDR2 FQNEAQ. V lost 2 bases and J 1 base, leaving 7 bases between the germline ends. The CDR3 is made up of 14 amino acids. The DNA for the CDR3 is TGTGCCAGCAGCTTAATGGAGCGCACAGATACGCAGTATTTT. Encoded protein: CASSLMERTDTQYF.

This clonotype has only a few counts. J is TRBJ1-1 and V is TRBV27, with 9 bases fitting TRBD1. This CDR3 is 16 amino acids long. The junction had 5 bases not matched to a gene; V was cut back by 2 bases and J by 1 base. Germline lookup yields CDR1 MNHEY and CDR2 SMNVEV (reference sequence). The CDR3 DNA follows: TGTGCCAGCAGTTTACCCCCGGGACAGGGGAACACTGAAGCTTTCTTT. Translated, it gives CASSLPPGQGNTEAFF.